A few counts support the clone carrying this TCR beta chain. Per the original methods: Amplification from reference gene primers served as the basis for estimated nucleated cell counts. The protocol was immunoSEQ multiplex PCR, while the TCRdb copy is restricted to in-frame clones and leaves out a portion. V and J calls and clone size are given by that table; D and trimming were obtained from the DNA. The table shows 35,000 to 45,000 clones, with 80% to 90% occurring only once. This sample was taken from a study of blood T cell repertoires in COVID-19. Study overall: PBMCs, B-cell-depleted T cells, or T cells were the source of the cDNA or gDNA that made up the material.

The germline V gene encodes CDR1 SEHNR and CDR2 FQNEAQ (reference sequence). This CDR3 contains 15 residues. Trimming cost V 3 bases and J 8 bases; bases outside gene matches: 9. The clonotype was recovered from a human donor in a cohort sampled during active COVID-19. Source material: peripheral blood. The rearrangement uses TRBV7-9 and TRBJ1-2, with 10 bases matching TRBD1. CDR3 residues: CASSFRGQGIDGYTF. In DNA, the CDR3 is TGTGCCAGCAGCTTTAGGGGACAGGGGATCGACGGCTACACCTTC.